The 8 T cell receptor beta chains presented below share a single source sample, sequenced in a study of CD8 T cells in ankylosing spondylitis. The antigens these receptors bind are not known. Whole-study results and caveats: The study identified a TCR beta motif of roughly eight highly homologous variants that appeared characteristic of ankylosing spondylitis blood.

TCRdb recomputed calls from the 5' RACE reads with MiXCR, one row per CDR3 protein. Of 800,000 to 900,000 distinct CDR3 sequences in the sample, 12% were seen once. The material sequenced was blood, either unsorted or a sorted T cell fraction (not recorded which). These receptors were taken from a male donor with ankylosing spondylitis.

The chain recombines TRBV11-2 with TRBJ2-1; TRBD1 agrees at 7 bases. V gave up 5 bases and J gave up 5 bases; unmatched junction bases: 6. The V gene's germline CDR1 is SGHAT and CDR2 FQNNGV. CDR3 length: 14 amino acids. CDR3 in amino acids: CASSGPGQNNEQFF. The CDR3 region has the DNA TGTGCCAGCAGCGGCCCGGGACAGAACAATGAGCAGTTCTTC.

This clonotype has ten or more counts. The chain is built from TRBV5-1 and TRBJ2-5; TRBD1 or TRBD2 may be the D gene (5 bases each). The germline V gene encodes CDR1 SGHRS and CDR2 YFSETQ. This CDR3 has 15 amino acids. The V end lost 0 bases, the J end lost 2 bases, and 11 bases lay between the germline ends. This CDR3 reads CASSLGPGGQETQYF. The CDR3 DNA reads TGCGCCAGCAGCTTGGGTCCTGGGGGACAAGAGACCCAGTACTTC. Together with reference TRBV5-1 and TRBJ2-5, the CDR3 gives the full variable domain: KAGVTQTPRYLIKTRGQQVTLSCSPISGHRSVSWYQQTPGQGLQFLFEYFSETQRNKGNFPGRFSGRQFSNSRSEMNVSTLELGDSALYLCASSLGPGGQETQYFGPGTRLLVL.

In DNA, the CDR3 is TGTGCCAGCAGCTTTCGGCCGAACACCGGGGAGCTGTTTTTT. Translation gives CASSFRPNTGELFF. The V gene is TRBV11-1, the J gene TRBJ2-2; D is unclear. The CDR3 runs 14 residues. The V end was cut by 3 bases, the J end by 0 bases, with 5 bases between. Germline V gene sequence: CDR1 SGHAT, CDR2 FQDESV (reference sequence).

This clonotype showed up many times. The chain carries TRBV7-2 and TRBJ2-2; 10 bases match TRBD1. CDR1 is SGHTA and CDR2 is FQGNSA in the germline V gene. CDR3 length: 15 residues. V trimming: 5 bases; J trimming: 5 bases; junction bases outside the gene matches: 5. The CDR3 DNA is TGTGCCAGCAGCCCCTGGACAGGGGGGACCGGGGAGCTGTTTTTT. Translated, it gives CASSPWTGGTGELFF.

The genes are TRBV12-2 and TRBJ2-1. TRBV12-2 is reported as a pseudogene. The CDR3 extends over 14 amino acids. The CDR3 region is CASRYHPTTYEQFF. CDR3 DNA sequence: TGTGCAAGTCGCTACCACCCCACTACGTATGAGCAGTTCTTC.

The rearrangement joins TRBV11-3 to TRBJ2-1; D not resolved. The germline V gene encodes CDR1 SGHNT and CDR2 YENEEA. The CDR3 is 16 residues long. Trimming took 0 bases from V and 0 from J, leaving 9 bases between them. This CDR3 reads CASSLEAPSSYNEQFF. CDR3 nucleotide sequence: TGTGCCAGCAGCTTAGAGGCCCCGAGCTCCTACAATGAGCAGTTCTTC.

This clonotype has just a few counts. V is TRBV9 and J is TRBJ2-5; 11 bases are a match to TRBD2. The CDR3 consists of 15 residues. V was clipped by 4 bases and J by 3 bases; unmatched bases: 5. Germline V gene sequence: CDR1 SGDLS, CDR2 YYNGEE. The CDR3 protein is CASSRLLAGEETQYF. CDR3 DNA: TGTGCCAGCAGCAGACTACTAGCGGGGGAAGAGACCCAGTACTTC.

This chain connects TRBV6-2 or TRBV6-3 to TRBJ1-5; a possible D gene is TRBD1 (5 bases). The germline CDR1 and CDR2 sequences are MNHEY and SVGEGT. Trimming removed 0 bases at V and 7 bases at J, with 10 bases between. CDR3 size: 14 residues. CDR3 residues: CASSYSTVSQPQHF. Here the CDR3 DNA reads TGTGCCAGCAGTTACTCGACAGTAAGCCAGCCCCAGCATTTT.